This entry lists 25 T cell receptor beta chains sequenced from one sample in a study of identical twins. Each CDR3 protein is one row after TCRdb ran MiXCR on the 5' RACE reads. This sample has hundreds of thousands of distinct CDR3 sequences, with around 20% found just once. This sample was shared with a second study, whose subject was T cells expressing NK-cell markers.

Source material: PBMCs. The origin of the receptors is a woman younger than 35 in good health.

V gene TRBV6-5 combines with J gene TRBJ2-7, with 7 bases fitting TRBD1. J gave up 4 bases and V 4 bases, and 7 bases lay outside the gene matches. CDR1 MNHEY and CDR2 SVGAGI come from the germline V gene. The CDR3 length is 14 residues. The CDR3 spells CASSWSRDSYEQYF. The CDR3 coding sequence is TGTGCCAGCAGTTGGTCCCGGGACAGTTACGAGCAGTACTTC.

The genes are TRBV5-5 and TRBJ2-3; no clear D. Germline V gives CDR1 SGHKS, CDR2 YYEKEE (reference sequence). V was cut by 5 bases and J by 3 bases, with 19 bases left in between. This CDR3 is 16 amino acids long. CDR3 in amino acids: CASRTGAGLGTDTQYF. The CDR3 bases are TGTGCCAGCAGAACCGGAGCAGGTCTGGGTACAGATACGCAGTATTTT.

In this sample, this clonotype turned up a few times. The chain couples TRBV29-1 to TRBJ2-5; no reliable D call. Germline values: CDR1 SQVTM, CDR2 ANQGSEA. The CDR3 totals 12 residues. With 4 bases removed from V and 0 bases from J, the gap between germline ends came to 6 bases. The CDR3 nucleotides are TGCAGCGTTGTCCCGGACCAAGAGACCCAGTACTTC. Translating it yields CSVVPDQETQYF.

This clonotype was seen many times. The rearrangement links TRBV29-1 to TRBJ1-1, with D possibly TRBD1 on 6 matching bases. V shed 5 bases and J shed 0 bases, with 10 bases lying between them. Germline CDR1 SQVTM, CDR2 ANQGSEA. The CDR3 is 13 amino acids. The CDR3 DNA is TGCAGCGTTAAAAGGACAGTGAACACTGAAGCTTTCTTT. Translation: CSVKRTVNTEAFF.

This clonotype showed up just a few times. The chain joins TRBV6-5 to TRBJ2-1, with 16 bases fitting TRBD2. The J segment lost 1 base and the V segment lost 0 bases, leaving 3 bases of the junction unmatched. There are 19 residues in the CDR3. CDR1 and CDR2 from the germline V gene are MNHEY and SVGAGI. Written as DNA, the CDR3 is TGTGCCAGCAGTTACTCGGGACTAGCGGGGGGGGCGTCCTACAATGAGCAGTTCTTC. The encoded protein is CASSYSGLAGGASYNEQFF.

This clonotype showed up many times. CDR3 nucleotide sequence: TGTGCCAGCAGCCGAGTAACAGGGAGTCAACGGAATGAGCAGTTCTTC. Its protein is CASSRVTGSQRNEQFF. The chain combines TRBV3-1 with TRBJ2-1, with D perhaps matching TRBD1 (6 bases). Trimming cost V 4 bases and J 7 bases, with 20 bases left between them. Germline CDR1 and CDR2: LGHDT and YNNKEL (reference sequence). CDR3 length: 16 amino acids.

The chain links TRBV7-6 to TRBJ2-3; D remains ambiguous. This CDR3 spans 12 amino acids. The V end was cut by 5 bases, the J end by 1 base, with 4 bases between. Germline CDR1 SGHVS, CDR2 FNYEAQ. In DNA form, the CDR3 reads TGTGCCAGCAGCATGGGCACAGATACGCAGTATTTT. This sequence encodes CASSMGTDTQYF.

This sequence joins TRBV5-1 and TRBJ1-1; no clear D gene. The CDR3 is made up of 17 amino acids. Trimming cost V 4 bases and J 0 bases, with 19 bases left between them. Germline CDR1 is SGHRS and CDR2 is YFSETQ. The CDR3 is CASSTRTGILMNTEAFF. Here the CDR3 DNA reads TGCGCCAGCAGCACCCGGACGGGAATCCTTATGAACACTGAAGCTTTCTTT.

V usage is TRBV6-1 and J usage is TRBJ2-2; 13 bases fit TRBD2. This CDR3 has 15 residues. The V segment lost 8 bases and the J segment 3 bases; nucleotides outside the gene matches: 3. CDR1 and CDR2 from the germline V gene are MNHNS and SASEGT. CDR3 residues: CASGLAGAHTGELFF. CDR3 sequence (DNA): TGTGCCAGCGGACTAGCGGGGGCCCACACCGGGGAGCTGTTTTTT.

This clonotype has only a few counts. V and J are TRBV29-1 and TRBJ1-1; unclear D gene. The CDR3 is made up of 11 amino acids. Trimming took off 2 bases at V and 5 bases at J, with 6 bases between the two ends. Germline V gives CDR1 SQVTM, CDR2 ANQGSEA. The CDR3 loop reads CSVEYGTEAFF. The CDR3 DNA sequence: TGCAGCGTTGAATACGGGACTGAAGCTTTCTTT. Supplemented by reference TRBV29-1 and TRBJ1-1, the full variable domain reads SAVISQKPSRDICQRGTSLTIQCQVDSQVTMMFWYRQQPGQSLTLIATANQGSEATYESGFVIDKFPISRPNLTFSTLTVSNMSPEDSSIYLCSVEYGTEAFFGQGTRLTVV.

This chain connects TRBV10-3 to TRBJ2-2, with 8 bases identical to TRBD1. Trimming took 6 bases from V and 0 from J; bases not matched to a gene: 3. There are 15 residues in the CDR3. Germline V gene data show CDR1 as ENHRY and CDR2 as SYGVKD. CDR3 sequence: CAISRDRSNTGELFF. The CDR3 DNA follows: TGTGCCATCAGCAGGGACAGGTCGAACACCGGGGAGCTGTTTTTT.

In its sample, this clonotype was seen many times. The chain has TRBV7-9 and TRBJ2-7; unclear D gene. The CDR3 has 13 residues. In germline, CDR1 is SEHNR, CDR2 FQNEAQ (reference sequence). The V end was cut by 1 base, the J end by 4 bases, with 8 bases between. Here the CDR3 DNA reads TGTGCCAGCAGCTTAGGGCAGCTTTACGAGCAGTACTTC. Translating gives CASSLGQLYEQYF.

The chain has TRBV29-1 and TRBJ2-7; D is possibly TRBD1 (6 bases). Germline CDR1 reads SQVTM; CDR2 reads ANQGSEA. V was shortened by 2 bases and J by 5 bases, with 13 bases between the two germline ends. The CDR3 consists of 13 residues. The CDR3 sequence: CSVELGQSHEQYF. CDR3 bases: TGCAGCGTTGAATTAGGACAGTCCCACGAGCAGTACTTC.

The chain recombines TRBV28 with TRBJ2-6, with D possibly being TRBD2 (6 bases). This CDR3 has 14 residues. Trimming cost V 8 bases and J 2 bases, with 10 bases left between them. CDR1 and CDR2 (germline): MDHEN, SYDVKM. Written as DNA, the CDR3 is TGTGCCAGCCTTACGGGGGCTGGGGCCAACGTCCTGACTTTC. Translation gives CASLTGAGANVLTF.

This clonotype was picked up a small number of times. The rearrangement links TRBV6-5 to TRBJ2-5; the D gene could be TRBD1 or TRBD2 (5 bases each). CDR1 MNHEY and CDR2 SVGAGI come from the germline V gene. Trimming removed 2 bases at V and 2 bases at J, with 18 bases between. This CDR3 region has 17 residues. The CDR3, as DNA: TGTGCCAGCAGTTACGGAAAAACGTGGGACGGTCAAGAGACCCAGTACTTC. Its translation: CASSYGKTWDGQETQYF.

The DNA of the CDR3 is TGTGCCTCCACGGGGGGGCTAGGCACAGATACGCAGTATTTT. The encoded protein is CASTGGLGTDTQYF. This chain joins TRBV10-3 and TRBJ2-3; TRBD2 matches at 8 bases. J lost 1 base, V lost 11 bases, and 8 bases had no gene match. The CDR3 totals 14 residues. Germline V gene sequence: CDR1 ENHRY, CDR2 SYGVKD.

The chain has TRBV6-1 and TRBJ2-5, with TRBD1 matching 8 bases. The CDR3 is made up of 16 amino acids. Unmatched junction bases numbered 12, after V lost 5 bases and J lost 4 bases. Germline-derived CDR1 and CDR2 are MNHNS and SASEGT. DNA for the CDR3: TGTGCCAGCAGTCCGGCTCAGGGGGCGATGGGAGAGACCCAGTACTTC. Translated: CASSPAQGAMGETQYF.

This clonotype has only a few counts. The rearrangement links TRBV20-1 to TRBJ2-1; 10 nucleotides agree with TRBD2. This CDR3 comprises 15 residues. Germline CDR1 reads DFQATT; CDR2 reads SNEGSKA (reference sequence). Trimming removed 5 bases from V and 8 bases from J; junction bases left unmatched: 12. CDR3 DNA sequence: TGCAGTGCTCGTCGGGGGGCTAGCGGGAGCGATGAGCAGTTCTTC. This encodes CSARRGASGSDEQFF.

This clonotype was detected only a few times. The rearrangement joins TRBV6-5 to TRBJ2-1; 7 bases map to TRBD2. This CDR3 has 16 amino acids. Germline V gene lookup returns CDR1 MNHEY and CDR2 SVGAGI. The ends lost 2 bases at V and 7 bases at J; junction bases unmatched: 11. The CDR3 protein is CASSYPPGAGYNEQFF. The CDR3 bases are TGTGCCAGCAGTTACCCCCCAGGAGCGGGATATAATGAGCAGTTCTTC.

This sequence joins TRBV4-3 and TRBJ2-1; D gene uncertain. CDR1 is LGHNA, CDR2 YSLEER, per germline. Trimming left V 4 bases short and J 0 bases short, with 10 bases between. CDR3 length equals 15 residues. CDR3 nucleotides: TGCGCCAGCAGCCGTTCTACAAGCTCCTACAATGAGCAGTTCTTC. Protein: CASSRSTSSYNEQFF.

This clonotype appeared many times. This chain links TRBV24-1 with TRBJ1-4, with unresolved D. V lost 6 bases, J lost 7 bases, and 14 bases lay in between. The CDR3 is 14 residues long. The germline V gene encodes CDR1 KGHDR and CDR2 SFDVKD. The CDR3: CATSSGMEPEKLFF. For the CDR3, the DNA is TGTGCCACCAGTTCCGGGATGGAGCCTGAAAAACTGTTTTTT.

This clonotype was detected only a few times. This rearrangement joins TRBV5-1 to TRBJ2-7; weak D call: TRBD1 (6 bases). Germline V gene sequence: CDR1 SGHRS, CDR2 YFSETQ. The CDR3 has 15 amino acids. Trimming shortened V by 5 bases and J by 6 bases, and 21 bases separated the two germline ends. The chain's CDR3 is CASRFPGEPLREQYF. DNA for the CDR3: TGCGCCAGCAGATTCCCAGGGGAACCGCTGCGCGAGCAGTACTTC.

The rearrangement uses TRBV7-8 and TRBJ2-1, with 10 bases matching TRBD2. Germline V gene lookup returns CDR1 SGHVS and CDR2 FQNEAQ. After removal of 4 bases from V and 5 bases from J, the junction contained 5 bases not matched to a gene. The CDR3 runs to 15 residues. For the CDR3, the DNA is TGTGCCAGCAGCTCCCGGACTAGCGGCCACAATGAGCAGTTCTTC. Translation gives CASSSRTSGHNEQFF.

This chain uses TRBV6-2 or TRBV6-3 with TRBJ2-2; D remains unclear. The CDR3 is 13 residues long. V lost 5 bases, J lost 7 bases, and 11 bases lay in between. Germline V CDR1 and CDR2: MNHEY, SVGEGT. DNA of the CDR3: TGTGCCAGCAGTCCCCCAGCAGGCGGGGAGCTGTTTTTT. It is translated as CASSPPAGGELFF.

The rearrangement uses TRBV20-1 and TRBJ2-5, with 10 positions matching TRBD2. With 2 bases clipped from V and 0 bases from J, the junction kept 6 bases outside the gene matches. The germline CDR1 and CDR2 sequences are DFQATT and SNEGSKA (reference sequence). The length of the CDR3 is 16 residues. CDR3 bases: TGCAGTGCTAGATCTACTAGCGGGGCATACCAAGAGACCCAGTACTTC. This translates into CSARSTSGAYQETQYF.